This T cell receptor beta chain was captured in a study of T-cell reconstitution after alpha-beta-depleted transplantation in children. Overall study results and limits: Several hundred expanded graft clones reportedly were the source of alpha-beta T cells about two months after transplant. Surviving thymic progenitors and recipient T cells were the source of high TCRbeta diversity at day 60 in some patients.

The CDR3 extends over 14 amino acids. Germline trimming cut 1 base from V and 6 bases from J; bases unmatched to any gene: 3. CDR1 is SGHRS, CDR2 YFSETQ, per germline. Unique molecular identifiers were used to barcode this TCRbeta library. TCRdb re-called the PCR reads through MiXCR, storing one row per CDR3 protein. The sample holds 500,000 to 750,000 distinct CDR3 sequences; 27% are singletons and the top ten take 30% to 45%. This clonotype has a handful of counts. Its antigen remains unknown. The chain recombines TRBV5-1 with TRBJ2-1; 8 nucleotides match TRBD2. The receptor comes from a boy younger than two with Wiskott-Aldrich syndrome, due to receive a stem cell transplant. This specimen was PBMCs, taken before TCRalphabeta/CD19-depleted stem cell transplant. CDR3 amino acids: CASSLSGTSNEQFF. CDR3 nucleotides: TGCGCCAGCAGCTTGTCCGGGACTAGCAATGAGCAGTTCTTC.